This section outlines one T cell receptor (beta chain) sequence together with its context. It lacks a known antigen. No much larger clone is present one base from it, and per-base qualities are unavailable. For CDR1 and CDR2, the germline V gene (reference sequence) lists LNHNV and YYDKDF. Trimming accounts for 1 base at V and 1 base at J, while the number of junction bases matched to no gene is 8. The CDR3 spans 18 residues, from the cysteine through the phenylalanine. Only CDR3 DNA is held: 54 bases, read in frame from base 1. These data originate in a study of cytomegalovirus exposure and HLA in healthy donors (dated by TCRdb to the late 2010s). As for the study more broadly: In an earlier analysis of under 600 of the donors, around 290 Gb of sequence data and 90 million to 120 million unique TCR beta sequences from 180 million or so T cells were reported. An early release that covered about 600 HLA-typed donors contained around 300 gigabases of sequencing data and 65 million to 100 million unique TCR sequences. Of the roughly 400 genotyped donors, over 70% fell in the genetic ancestry cluster associated with self-reported Caucasian donors. The aim of the study was to test whether cataloging public T cell receptors could identify signatures of past pathogen exposure. Using immunosequencing, the study profiled T cell repertoires from 550 to 750 subjects and related those repertoires to cytomegalovirus serostatus. Besides the first cohort of 550 to 750 subjects, a separate validation cohort made up of 120 different subjects was used. To predict cytomegalovirus infection status, the study combined high-throughput TCR immunosequencing, statistical association of individual TCRs with disease status, and machine learning. A later analysis re-examined previously published TCR beta repertoires from more than 600 donors and added high-resolution HLA genotyping to investigate patterns of TCR occurrence. Rather than drawing on any new phenotypic data, the later analysis identified candidate immune exposures from TCR beta sequences and the way those sequences occurred across donors. In an earlier analysis of 550 to 700 of the donors, high-throughput TCR beta sequencing was used to judge whether each TCR beta V gene segment behaved as functional or pseudogenic. Donor age, sex, ethnicity and CMV serostatus were collected together with the repertoire data. A later genetic analysis took genome-wide SNP genotypes for about 65% of the 666 donors and used that subset as a discovery cohort. All discovery cohort repertoires had been generated on a single sequencing platform. Both class I and class II loci were covered by HLA typing, at four-digit resolution. Typing coverage varied by locus: roughly 620-640 donors for A, B, C, DRB1 and DQB1; approximately 520 for DQA1; 606 for DPA1; approximately 470 for DPB1. Five DR-DQ haplotypes were handled as single units for association and clustering, since linkage in the cohort was strong. Among roughly 400 genotyped donors of the cohort, an average of roughly 230,000 unique TCR beta nucleotide sequences was sequenced per donor, of which about 19% were non-productive. Broad study findings and their caveats: In a later genetic analysis, fewer N-insertions in productive TCRs were reported among donors in an Asian-associated ancestry cluster than the roughly 700-donor mean. The study gave a list of about 160 TCR beta chains associated with cytomegalovirus. According to a later analysis, most CMV-associated TCR beta chains appeared to be HLA-restricted, and the HLA associations seemed to be driven largely by CMV exposure. It was suggested by the authors that the approach could potentially be generalized to other disease states and immunological phenotypes. A further reported finding was that TCR beta sequences accurately predicted the HLA-A and HLA-B alleles for most subjects in the first cohort. Broadly in line with IMGT annotations, most TCR beta V segments showed up in productive rearrangements about 87% or about 30% of the time in an earlier analysis of a few hundred of the donors. The presence/absence analyses assumed that sequencing depth was roughly uniform across donors, and that assumption may not be true. Because the 87-base-pair reads could not distinguish some IMGT-functional V segments, including TRBV6-2 and TRBV6-3, those segments were excluded. A later analysis found that TCR association rates varied across HLA loci, with DRB1 alleles showing the most associated TCRs and HLA-C alleles the fewest. A later analysis associated about 17,000 TCR beta sequences with specific HLA alleles at a false discovery rate of 0.05. When HLA alleles, especially DR and DQ, strongly co-occurred, TCR associations were difficult to assign to individual alleles. Several of the top co-occurrence clusters appeared to be linked to parvovirus B19, influenza, CMV and Epstein-Barr virus, according to a later analysis. Cytomegalovirus status was reported to be diagnosed by the classifier with high specificity and sensitivity in both the original and validation cohorts. In a later analysis, HLA-associated TCR beta chains were found to be more clonally expanded and to have lower generation probabilities than equally common non-associated chains. CMV serostatus was the only immune exposure information available for the cohort. A few of the identified cytomegalovirus-associated TCR beta chains were confirmed in vitro to be specific for cytomegalovirus antigens. Linkage disequilibrium might explain the correlated functional status among segregating V segments, but an unknown experimental factor could not be ruled out. HLA typing was unavailable for some donors at each locus, so association tests used only the typed subset. While some public TCRs were present in many individuals, most TCR sequences turned up only very rarely across donors. A cluster of highly shared sequence variants was judged likely to be a technical artifact of the sequencing pipeline. This cohort had only TCR beta chains sequenced, and the lack of alpha or paired-chain data limited which features could be detected. Because counts were too low, about 18 rarely observed V segments, including chromosome 9 orphons, were excluded from the earlier analysis of some 590 of the donors. An association between a missense DCLRE1C variant and V-gene and J-gene trimming of TCR beta chains was found in a later genetic analysis and replicated in an independent cohort.

The cohort was made up of roughly 670 healthy bone marrow donors. Cohort members were all nominally healthy when sampled, although unrecorded immune exposures were likely present. The donor was CMV seropositive and was included in the group of almost 300 seropositive cohort members. A peripheral blood sample was provided by each donor, and peripheral blood mononuclear cells were used for TCR beta sequencing. Genomic DNA extraction from the blood cell samples was performed with the Qiagen DNeasy Blood Extraction Kit. Library prep was done by the immunoSEQ multiplex PCR assay. For the multiplex PCR, a mixture combining 60 forward primers for TCR Vbeta segments and 13 reverse primers for TCR Jbeta segments was used. A multiplex PCR assay on genomic DNA amplified the CDR3 region of rearranged TCR beta genes. The Illumina HiSeq System was used to sequence the amplified TCR beta libraries as 87-base-pair reads. From the authors' description of their analysis: In a later analysis, approximately 74 million unique TCR beta chains were counted across the approximately 670 repertoires, and roughly 10 million of these chains were shared by at least two donors. A nearest-neighbor algorithm error-corrected the raw reads and collapsed the reads into unique sequences, merging closely related sequences to remove PCR and sequencing errors. Alignment of CDR3 sequences to IMGT reference sequences was used to assign V, D and J gene segments. For a sequence to be retained, a match of at least six nucleotides was required to both a V gene segment and a J gene segment. Rearrangements were classified as productive when the CDR3 lacked stop codons and remained in frame with V and J, and all other rearrangements were classified as non-productive. Following IMGT convention, CDR3 was defined as the stretch from the second conserved V-encoded cysteine to the conserved J-encoded phenylalanine. The earlier analysis of roughly 590 of the donors excluded sequences that lacked an unambiguous match to a single V gene segment. An earlier analysis of a few hundred of the donors called V segments functional above 56.7% productive rearrangements and segregating when the between-donor standard deviation exceeded 5%. A statistical classification framework was developed to diagnose cytomegalovirus status using the catalog of TCR beta chain sequences. A later analysis assigned V and J genes by comparing TCR nucleotide sequences with IMGT/GENE-DB human TR gene sequences. In a later analysis, CDR3 sequences and most-parsimonious VDJ recombination scenarios were assigned using the TCRdist pipeline. In a later analysis, each TCR beta chain was defined by its CDR3 amino acid sequence together with its V-gene family, and reads without a unique V-gene family were excluded. A later analysis removed 500 to 650 highly shared, low-generation-probability nucleotide sequences to deal with suspected cross-contamination and a sequencing artifact. A later analysis calculated a clonal expansion index for each public chain from normalized within-repertoire ranks of inferred template counts. Generation probabilities in a later analysis came from a VDJ recombination model fitted to out-of-frame rearrangements, and those results were checked against IGoR. In a later analysis, hypergeometric tests were used to score TCR-TCR, TCR-HLA and TCR-CMV co-occurrence, with a repertoire-size bias correction applied to TCR pairs. In a later analysis, false discovery rates were estimated by permuting HLA or CMV assignments 20 times. In a later analysis, co-occurring TCRs were grouped with DBSCAN, and TCRdist sequence similarity was added when clustering was performed within HLA-allele-positive subsets. Co-occurrence clustering excluded repertoires with fewer than 30,000 or more than 120,000 public chains, plus five with anomalous nucleotide sharing. TCRdb holds this immuneACCESS table with in-frame rearrangements only. Some clones are missing; in checked studies, unresolved V genes explain under half, and the rest has no known cause. The V and J calls and clone size come from that table; D and trimming were worked out from the DNA. The sample table records around 200,000 clones; approximately 70% of these occur just once. The ten largest clones add up to 2.6% of the sample.

The specimen sequenced was PBMCs. This sequence uses TRBV15 and TRBJ2-3; 10 bases in between match TRBD2. This receptor was identified in a man aged 40-49 years in good health and CMV-seropositive. The CDR3 protein: CATSRGLAGGPRTDTQYF. At the DNA level, the sequence is TGTGCCACCAGCAGAGGTTTAGCGGGGGGCCCTCGCACAGATACGCAGTATTTT.